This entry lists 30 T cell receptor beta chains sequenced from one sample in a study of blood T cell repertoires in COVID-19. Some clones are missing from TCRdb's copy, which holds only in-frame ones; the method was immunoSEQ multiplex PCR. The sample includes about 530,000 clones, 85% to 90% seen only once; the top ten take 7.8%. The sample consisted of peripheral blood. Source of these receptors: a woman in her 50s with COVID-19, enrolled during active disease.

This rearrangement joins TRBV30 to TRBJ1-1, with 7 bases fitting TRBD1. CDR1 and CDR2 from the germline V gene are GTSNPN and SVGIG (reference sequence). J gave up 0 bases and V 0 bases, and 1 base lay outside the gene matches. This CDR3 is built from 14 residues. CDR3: CAWSVRGMNTEAFF. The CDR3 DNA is TGTGCCTGGAGTGTCAGGGGGATGAACACTGAAGCTTTCTTT.

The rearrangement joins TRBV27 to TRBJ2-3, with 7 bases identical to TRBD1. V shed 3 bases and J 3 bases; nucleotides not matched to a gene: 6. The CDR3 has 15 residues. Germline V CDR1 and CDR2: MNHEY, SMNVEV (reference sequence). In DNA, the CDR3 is TGTGCCAGCAGTTTCTCCGGGACAGAGACAGATACGCAGTATTTT. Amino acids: CASSFSGTETDTQYF.

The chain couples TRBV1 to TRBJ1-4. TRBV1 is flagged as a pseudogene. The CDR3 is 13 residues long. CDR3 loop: CTGGGYFPEKLFF. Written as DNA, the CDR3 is TGCACCGGGGGGGGCTACTTCCCCGAAAAACTGTTTTTT.

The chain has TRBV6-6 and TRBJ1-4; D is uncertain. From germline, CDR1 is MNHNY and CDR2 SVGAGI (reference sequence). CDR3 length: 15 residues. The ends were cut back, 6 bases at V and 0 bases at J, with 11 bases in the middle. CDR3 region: CASRPHYATNEKLFF. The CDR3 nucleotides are TGTGCCAGCAGACCCCACTATGCAACTAATGAAAAACTGTTTTTT.

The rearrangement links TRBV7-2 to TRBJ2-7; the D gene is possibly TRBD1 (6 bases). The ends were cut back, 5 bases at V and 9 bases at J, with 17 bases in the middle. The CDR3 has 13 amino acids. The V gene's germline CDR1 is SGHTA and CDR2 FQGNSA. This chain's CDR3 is CASSPDSRRVQYF. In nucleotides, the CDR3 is TGTGCCAGCAGCCCGGACAGCAGGCGGGTGCAGTACTTC.

The CDR3 region has the DNA TGTGCCAGCAGCCCTGGTGGCGGCCGCTATGGCTACACCTTC. As protein: CASSPGGGRYGYTF. J is TRBJ1-2 and V is TRBV7-9; no clear D gene. CDR1 and CDR2 (germline): SEHNR, FQNEAQ (reference sequence). V lost 5 bases to trimming and J lost 4 bases, with 14 bases between them. The CDR3 loop spans 14 amino acids.

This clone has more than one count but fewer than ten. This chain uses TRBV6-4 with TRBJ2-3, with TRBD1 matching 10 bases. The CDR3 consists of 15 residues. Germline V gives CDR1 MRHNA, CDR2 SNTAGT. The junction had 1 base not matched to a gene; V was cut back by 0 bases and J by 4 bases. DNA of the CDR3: TGTGCCAGCAGTGACTCGACAGGGGGCGCAGATACGCAGTATTTT. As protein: CASSDSTGGADTQYF.

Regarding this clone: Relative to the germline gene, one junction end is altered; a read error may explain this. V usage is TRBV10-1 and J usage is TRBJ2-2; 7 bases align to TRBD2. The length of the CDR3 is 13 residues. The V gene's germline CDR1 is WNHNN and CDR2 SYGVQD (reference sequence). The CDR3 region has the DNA TGCGCCAGCAGTAAGTCCGGGACTATGGAGCTGTTTTTT. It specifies CASSKSGTMELFF.

The CDR3 protein is CASSLISPNTEAFF. The CDR3 DNA sequence: TGTGCCAGCAGCTTAATTTCTCCGAACACTGAAGCTTTCTTT. V usage is TRBV7-2 and J usage is TRBJ1-1; D is undetermined. Germline V gene data show CDR1 as SGHTA and CDR2 as FQGNSA. CDR3 length: 14 residues. The germline V and J ends were trimmed by 2 bases and 1 base, with 8 bases remaining between them.

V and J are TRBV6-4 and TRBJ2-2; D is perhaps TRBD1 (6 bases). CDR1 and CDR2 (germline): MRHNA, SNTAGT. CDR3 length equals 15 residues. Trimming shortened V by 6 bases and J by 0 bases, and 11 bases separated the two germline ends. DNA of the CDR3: TGTGCCAGCAGCCAGGACAGACCGAACACCGGGGAGCTGTTTTTT. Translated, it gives CASSQDRPNTGELFF.

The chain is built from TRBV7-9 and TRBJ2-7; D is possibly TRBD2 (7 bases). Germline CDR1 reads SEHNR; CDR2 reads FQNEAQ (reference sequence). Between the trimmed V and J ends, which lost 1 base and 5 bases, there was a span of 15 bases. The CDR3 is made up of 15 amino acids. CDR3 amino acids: CASSLGTGGRDEQYF. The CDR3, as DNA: TGTGCCAGCAGCTTAGGAACCGGGGGGCGGGACGAGCAGTACTTC. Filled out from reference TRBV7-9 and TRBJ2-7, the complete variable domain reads DTGVSQNPRHKITKRGQNVTFRCDPISEHNRLYWYRQTLGQGPEFLTYFQNEAQLEKSRLLSDRFSAERPKGSFSTLEIQRTEQGDSAMYLCASSLGTGGRDEQYFGPGTRLTVT.

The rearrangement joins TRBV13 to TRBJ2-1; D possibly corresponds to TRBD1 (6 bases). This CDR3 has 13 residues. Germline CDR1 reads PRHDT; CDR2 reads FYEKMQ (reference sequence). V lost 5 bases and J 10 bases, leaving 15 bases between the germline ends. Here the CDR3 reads CASSPPTGTEQFF. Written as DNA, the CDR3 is TGTGCCAGCAGCCCACCGACCGGGACAGAGCAGTTCTTC.

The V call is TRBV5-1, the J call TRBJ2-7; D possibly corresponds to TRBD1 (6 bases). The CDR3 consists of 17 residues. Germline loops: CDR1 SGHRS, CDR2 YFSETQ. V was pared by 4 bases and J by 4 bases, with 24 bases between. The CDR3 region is CASSPPGTGTWGYEQYF. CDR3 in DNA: TGCGCCAGCAGCCCGCCCGGGACCGGGACATGGGGTTACGAGCAGTACTTC. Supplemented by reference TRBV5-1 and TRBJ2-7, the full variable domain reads KAGVTQTPRYLIKTRGQQVTLSCSPISGHRSVSWYQQTPGQGLQFLFEYFSETQRNKGNFPGRFSGRQFSNSRSEMNVSTLELGDSALYLCASSPPGTGTWGYEQYFGPGTRLTVT.

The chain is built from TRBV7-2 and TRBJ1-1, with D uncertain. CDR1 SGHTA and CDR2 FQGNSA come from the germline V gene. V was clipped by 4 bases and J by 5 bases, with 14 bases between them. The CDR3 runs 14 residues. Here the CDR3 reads CASSSRGGRTEAFF. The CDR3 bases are TGTGCCAGCAGCTCTCGGGGAGGGAGAACTGAAGCTTTCTTT.

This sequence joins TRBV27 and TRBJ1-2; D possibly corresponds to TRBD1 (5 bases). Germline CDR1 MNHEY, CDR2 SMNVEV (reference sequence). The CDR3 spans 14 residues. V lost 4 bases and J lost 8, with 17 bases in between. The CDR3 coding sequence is TGTGCCAGCAGTTCATCCGTAGGGGAGGAAGGCTACACCTTC. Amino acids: CASSSSVGEEGYTF.

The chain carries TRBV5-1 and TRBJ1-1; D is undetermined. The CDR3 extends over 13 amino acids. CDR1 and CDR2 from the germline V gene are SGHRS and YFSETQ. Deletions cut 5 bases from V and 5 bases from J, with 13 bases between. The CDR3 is CASSLSLRTEAFF. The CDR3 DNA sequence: TGCGCCAGCAGTCTCTCGCTGAGGACTGAAGCTTTCTTT.

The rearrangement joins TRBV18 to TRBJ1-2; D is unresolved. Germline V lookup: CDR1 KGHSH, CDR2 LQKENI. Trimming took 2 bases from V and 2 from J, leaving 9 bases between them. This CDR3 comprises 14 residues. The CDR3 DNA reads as TGTGCCAGCTCACCAGGGAGCCCGAACTATGGCTACACCTTC. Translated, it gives CASSPGSPNYGYTF.

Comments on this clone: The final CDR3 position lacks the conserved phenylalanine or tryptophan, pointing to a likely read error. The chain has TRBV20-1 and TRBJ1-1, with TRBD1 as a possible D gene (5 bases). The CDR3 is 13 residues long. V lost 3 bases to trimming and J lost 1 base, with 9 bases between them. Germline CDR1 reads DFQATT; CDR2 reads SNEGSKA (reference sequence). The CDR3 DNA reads TGCAGTGCTAGTGGGGGGGAGAACACTGAAGCTTTCCTT. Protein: CSASGGENTEAFL.

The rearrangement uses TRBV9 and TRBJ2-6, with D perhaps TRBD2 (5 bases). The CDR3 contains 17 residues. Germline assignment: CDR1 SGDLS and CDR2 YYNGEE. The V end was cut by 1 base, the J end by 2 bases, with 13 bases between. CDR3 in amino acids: CASSVKRALTGANVLTF. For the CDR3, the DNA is TGTGCCAGCAGCGTAAAGAGGGCGCTCACTGGGGCCAACGTCCTGACTTTC.

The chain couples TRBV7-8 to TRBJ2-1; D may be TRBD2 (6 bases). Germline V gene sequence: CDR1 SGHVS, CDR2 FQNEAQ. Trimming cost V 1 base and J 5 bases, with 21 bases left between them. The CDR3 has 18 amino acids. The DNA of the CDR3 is TGTGCCAGCAGCTTAGGCCTTTCTGGCGGGGACCCCAACAATGAGCAGTTCTTC. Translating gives CASSLGLSGGDPNNEQFF. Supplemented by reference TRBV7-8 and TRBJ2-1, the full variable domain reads GAGVSQSPRYKVAKRGQDVALRCDPISGHVSLFWYQQALGQGPEFLTYFQNEAQLDKSGLPSDRFFAERPEGSVSTLKIQRTQQEDSAVYLCASSLGLSGGDPNNEQFFGPGTRLTVL.

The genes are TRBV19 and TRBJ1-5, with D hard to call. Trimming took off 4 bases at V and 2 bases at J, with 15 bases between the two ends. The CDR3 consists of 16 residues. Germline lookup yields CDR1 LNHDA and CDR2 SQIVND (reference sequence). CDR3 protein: CASSTFRREGNQPQHF. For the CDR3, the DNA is TGTGCCAGTAGTACCTTTCGCCGGGAGGGCAATCAGCCCCAGCATTTT.

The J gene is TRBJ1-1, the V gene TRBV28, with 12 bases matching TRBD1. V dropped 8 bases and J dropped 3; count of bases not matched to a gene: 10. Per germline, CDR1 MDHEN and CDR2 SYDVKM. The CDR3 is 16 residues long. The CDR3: CASSGTGGFWDTEAFF. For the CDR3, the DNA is TGTGCCAGCTCCGGGACAGGGGGCTTTTGGGACACTGAAGCTTTCTTT.

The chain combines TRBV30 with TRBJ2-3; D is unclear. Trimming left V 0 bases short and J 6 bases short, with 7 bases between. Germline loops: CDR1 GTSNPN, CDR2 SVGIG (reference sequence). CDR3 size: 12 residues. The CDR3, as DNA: TGTGCCTGGAGTGTACTTGAGGATACGCAGTATTTT. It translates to CAWSVLEDTQYF.

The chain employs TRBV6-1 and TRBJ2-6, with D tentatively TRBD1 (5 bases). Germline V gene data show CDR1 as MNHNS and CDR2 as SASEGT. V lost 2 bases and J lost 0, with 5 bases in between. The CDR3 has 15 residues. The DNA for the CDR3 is TGTGCCAGCAGTGAACAGGGCTCTGGGGCCAACGTCCTGACTTTC. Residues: CASSEQGSGANVLTF.

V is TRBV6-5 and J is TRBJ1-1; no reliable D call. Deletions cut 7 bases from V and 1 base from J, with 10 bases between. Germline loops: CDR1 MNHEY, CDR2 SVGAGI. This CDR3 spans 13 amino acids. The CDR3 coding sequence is TGTGCCAGCATCTGGTCAGAGAACACTGAAGCTTTCTTT. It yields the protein CASIWSENTEAFF.

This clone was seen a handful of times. CDR3 DNA sequence: TGTGCCAGCAGCAGGGACAGGGTTAACTATGGCTACACCTTC. It is translated as CASSRDRVNYGYTF. V usage is TRBV7-9 and J usage is TRBJ1-2; 9 nucleotides align to TRBD1. Trimming removed 5 bases from V and 1 base from J; junction bases left unmatched: 2. Germline assignment: CDR1 SEHNR and CDR2 FQNEAQ (reference sequence). The CDR3 consists of 14 residues.

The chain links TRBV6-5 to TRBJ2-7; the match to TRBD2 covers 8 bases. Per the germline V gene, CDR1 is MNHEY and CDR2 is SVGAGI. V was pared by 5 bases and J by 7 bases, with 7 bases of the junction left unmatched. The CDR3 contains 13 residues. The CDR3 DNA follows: TGTGCCAGCAGTCGTCCCGGGACTAGGGAGCAGTACTTC. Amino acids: CASSRPGTREQYF.

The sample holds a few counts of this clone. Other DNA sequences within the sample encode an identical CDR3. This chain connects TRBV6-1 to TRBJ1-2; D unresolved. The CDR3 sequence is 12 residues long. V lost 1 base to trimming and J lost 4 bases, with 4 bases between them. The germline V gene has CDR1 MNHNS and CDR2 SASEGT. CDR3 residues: CASSEGAYGYTF. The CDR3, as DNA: TGTGCCAGCAGTGAAGGGGCCTATGGCTACACCTTC.

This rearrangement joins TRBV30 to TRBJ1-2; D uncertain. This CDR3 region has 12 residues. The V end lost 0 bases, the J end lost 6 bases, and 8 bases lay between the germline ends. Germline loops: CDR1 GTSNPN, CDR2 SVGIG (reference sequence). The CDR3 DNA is TGTGCCTGGAGTGTAGGCCGGGATGGCTACACCTTC. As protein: CAWSVGRDGYTF.

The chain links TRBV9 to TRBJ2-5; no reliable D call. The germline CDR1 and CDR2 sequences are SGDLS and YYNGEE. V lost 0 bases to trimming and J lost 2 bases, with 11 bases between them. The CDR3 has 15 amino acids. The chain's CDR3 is CASSVDAGRQETQYF. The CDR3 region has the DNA TGTGCCAGCAGCGTAGATGCAGGAAGACAAGAGACCCAGTACTTC.